One sample yielded the 24 T cell receptor beta chains listed below, sequenced in a study of CD8+ T cells in alopecia areata. Investigators isolated RNA and reverse transcribed it into cDNA to act as the sequencing template. Produced via immunoSEQ multiplex PCR; TCRdb's table is partial and in-frame only. The sample has about 300,000 clones; nearly 60% are singletons. Treatment given: oral pan-JAK inhibitor, 5-10 mg twice daily. Sequencing was performed on CD4+ T cells sorted from blood, taken at week 24, from a patient treated with tofacitinib. These receptor sequences come from a human donor with alopecia areata.

This clone was observed a handful of times. This chain joins TRBV5-1 and TRBJ1-5, with D tentatively TRBD1 (5 bases). Trimming shortened V by 0 bases and J by 3 bases, and 10 bases separated the two germline ends. CDR3 length: 15 residues. Looked up from germline, CDR1 is SGHRS and CDR2 is YFSETQ. CDR3 sequence reads: CASSLEGINNQPQHF. CDR3 nucleotide sequence: TGCGCCAGCAGCTTGGAGGGGATAAACAATCAGCCCCAGCATTTT.

As concerns this clone: The sample holds other DNA sequences that translate to the same CDR3. The J gene is TRBJ2-3, the V gene TRBV5-1; TRBD2 matches at 8 bases. Germline V lookup: CDR1 SGHRS, CDR2 YFSETQ. This CDR3 is built from 15 residues. The V and J ends lost 0 bases and 0 bases, in that order; junction bases with no gene match: 0. CDR3 in amino acids: CASSLERGSTDTQYF. The CDR3 DNA reads TGCGCCAGCAGCTTGGAGCGGGGGAGCACAGATACGCAGTATTTT. Together with reference TRBV5-1 and TRBJ2-3, the CDR3 gives the full variable domain: KAGVTQTPRYLIKTRGQQVTLSCSPISGHRSVSWYQQTPGQGLQFLFEYFSETQRNKGNFPGRFSGRQFSNSRSEMNVSTLELGDSALYLCASSLERGSTDTQYFGPGTRLTVL.

This clone was detected only a few times. The genes are TRBV30 and TRBJ1-6, with D perhaps matching TRBD1 (5 bases). The CDR3 length is 14 residues. V lost 3 bases to trimming and J lost 5 bases, with 11 bases between them. CDR1 is GTSNPN, CDR2 SVGIG, per germline (reference sequence). The DNA of the CDR3 is TGTGCCTGGAGGGAGACAGCTCATAATTCACCCCTCCACTTT. Protein: CAWRETAHNSPLHF.

The rearrangement uses TRBV19 and TRBJ1-1; D call uncertain. The V gene's germline CDR1 is LNHDA and CDR2 SQIVND (reference sequence). The V gene lost 8 bases and the J gene lost 1 base, with 8 bases spanning the gap. CDR3 length: 12 amino acids. The DNA for the CDR3 is TGTGCCAGTTCGACACGGAACACTGAAGCTTTCTTT. Amino acids: CASSTRNTEAFF.

This chain connects TRBV28 to TRBJ2-7, with 7 nucleotides matching TRBD1. The CDR3 is made up of 15 amino acids. The trim removed 1 base at V and 5 bases at J, leaving 8 bases unmatched. Per the germline V gene, CDR1 is MDHEN and CDR2 is SYDVKM. The CDR3 coding sequence is TGTGCCAGCAGTTTATTCTACAGGGGAGCGGACGAGCAGTACTTC. Amino acid sequence: CASSLFYRGADEQYF.

This clone was seen a handful of times. CDR3 in DNA: TGTGCCAGCAGCTTAGATCTGACCCGGTCCCCGCAGTATTTT. Protein sequence: CASSLDLTRSPQYF. This chain joins TRBV11-2 and TRBJ2-3; no reliable D call. CDR1 is SGHAT and CDR2 is FQNNGV in the germline V gene. V was cut by 0 bases and J by 10 bases, with 14 bases left in between. This CDR3 contains 14 residues. Full variable domain (rest looked up from reference TRBV11-2 and TRBJ2-3): EAGVAQSPRYKIIEKRQSVAFWCNPISGHATLYWYQQILGQGPKLLIQFQNNGVVDDSQLPKDRFSAERLKGVDSTLKIQPAKLEDSAVYLCASSLDLTRSPQYFGPGTRLTVL.

In regard to this clone: Other DNA variants within this sample encode the same CDR3. The chain employs TRBV30 and TRBJ2-3; D unclear. Trimming took 3 bases from V and 6 from J, leaving 7 bases between them. Germline V gene lookup returns CDR1 GTSNPN and CDR2 SVGIG (reference sequence). The CDR3 length is 11 residues. Here the CDR3 reads CAWSSRDTQYF. The DNA for the CDR3 is TGTGCCTGGAGCTCGCGGGATACGCAGTATTTT. Full variable domain (outside the CDR3, taken from reference TRBV30 and TRBJ2-3): SQTIHQWPATLVQPVGSPLSLECTVEGTSNPNLYWYRQAAGRGLQLLFYSVGIGQISSEVPQNLSASRPQDRQFILSSKKLLLSDSGFYLCAWSSRDTQYFGPGTRLTVL.

This chain links TRBV29-1 with TRBJ2-1; 8 nucleotides agree with TRBD1. This CDR3 comprises 14 residues. With 3 bases clipped from V and 8 bases from J, the junction kept 9 bases outside the gene matches. CDR1 SQVTM and CDR2 ANQGSEA come from the germline V gene. In DNA, the CDR3 is TGCAGCGTTGATGGACAGGGAGGCGGCGATGAGCAGTTCTTC. The encoded protein is CSVDGQGGGDEQFF.

This clone was picked up one time. This rearrangement joins TRBV25-1 to TRBJ2-7; D is unresolved. V lost 3 bases and J lost 1, with 7 bases in between. CDR3 length: 13 residues. The germline CDR1 and CDR2 sequences are MGHDK and SYGVNS. The CDR3 bases are TGTGCCAGCAGTGACAGTCGTTCCTACGAGCAGTACTTC. Translation gives CASSDSRSYEQYF.

The rearrangement uses TRBV30 and TRBJ1-4; D gene uncertain. Germline CDR1 GTSNPN, CDR2 SVGIG (reference sequence). This CDR3 has 11 amino acids. Trimming cost V 4 bases and J 7 bases, with 7 bases left between them. The CDR3 protein is CAWNFAEKLFF. The CDR3 coding sequence is TGTGCCTGGAATTTTGCTGAAAAACTGTTTTTT.

The chain uses TRBV9 and TRBJ2-7; 9 bases are shared with TRBD1. This CDR3 has 14 amino acids. V lost 4 bases, J lost 5 bases, and 7 bases stayed unmatched. Germline loops: CDR1 SGDLS, CDR2 YYNGEE. The CDR3 DNA sequence: TGTGCCAGCAGCAGGCGGACAGGGGACAACGAGCAGTACTTC. Translated: CASSRRTGDNEQYF.

The rearrangement links TRBV7-9 to TRBJ2-1, with D possibly TRBD1 on 6 matching bases. CDR3 length: 11 amino acids. The germline V gene has CDR1 SEHNR and CDR2 FQNEAQ (reference sequence). V lost 7 bases and J 10 bases, leaving 11 bases between the germline ends. The CDR3 DNA reads as TGTGCCAGCACAGGGGCATTCGAGCAGTTCTTC. Protein product: CASTGAFEQFF.

The gene calls are TRBV29-1 and TRBJ1-1, with D possibly matching TRBD1 (5 bases). V lost 7 bases and J 2 bases, leaving 14 bases between the germline ends. CDR1 SQVTM and CDR2 ANQGSEA come from the germline V gene. The CDR3 loop spans 13 amino acids. The CDR3: CSASGLFNTEAFF. CDR3 nucleotide sequence: TGCAGCGCGTCAGGGTTGTTTAACACTGAAGCTTTCTTT.

The rearrangement uses TRBV25-1 and TRBJ1-5; D not resolved. Trimming stripped 4 bases from V and 5 bases from J, with 9 bases between. CDR1 is MGHDK, CDR2 SYGVNS, per germline. This CDR3 has 13 residues. The CDR3 DNA reads as TGTGCCAGCAGTGGGCGACTGGATCAGCCCCAGCATTTT. This encodes CASSGRLDQPQHF.

The rearrangement uses TRBV2 and TRBJ2-2; maybe TRBD2 (5 bases). In germline, CDR1 is SNHLY, CDR2 FYNNEI. The CDR3 contains 14 residues. V lost 6 bases, J lost 3 bases, and 11 bases lay in between. This CDR3 reads CASSRLSYTGELFF. Here the CDR3 DNA reads TGTGCCAGCAGCCGACTATCATACACCGGGGAGCTGTTTTTT.

The V gene is TRBV7-2, the J gene TRBJ2-7; D gene uncertain. The CDR3 is made up of 12 amino acids. Per germline, CDR1 SGHTA and CDR2 FQGNSA. Trimming took off 5 bases at V and 3 bases at J, with 8 bases between the two ends. Here the CDR3 reads CASSLHLYEQYF. Here the CDR3 DNA reads TGTGCCAGCAGCCTTCACCTCTACGAGCAGTACTTC.

The genes are TRBV30 and TRBJ2-5; a possible D gene is TRBD2 (6 bases). Trimming took 5 bases from V and 1 from J, leaving 14 bases between them. Looked up from germline, CDR1 is GTSNPN and CDR2 is SVGIG (reference sequence). The CDR3 is 14 residues long. In DNA form, the CDR3 reads TGTGCCTGGCGGGTTCGGGGGTCCCAAGAGACCCAGTACTTC. Translation: CAWRVRGSQETQYF. Drawing the rest from reference TRBV30 and TRBJ2-5, the complete variable domain is SQTIHQWPATLVQPVGSPLSLECTVEGTSNPNLYWYRQAAGRGLQLLFYSVGIGQISSEVPQNLSASRPQDRQFILSSKKLLLSDSGFYLCAWRVRGSQETQYFGPGTRLLVL.

The chain carries TRBV2 and TRBJ1-2, with 7 positions matching TRBD1. The CDR3 has 13 residues. The germline CDR1 and CDR2 sequences are SNHLY and FYNNEI. Germline trimming cut 3 bases from V and 6 bases from J; bases unmatched to any gene: 4. The DNA for the CDR3 is TGTGCCAGCAGTGATCAGGGGGTGAATGGCTACACCTTC. It is translated as CASSDQGVNGYTF.

This clone was counted a few times. The J gene is TRBJ1-2, the V gene TRBV6-6; 8 nucleotides agree with TRBD1. Germline V CDR1 and CDR2: MNHNY, SVGAGI (reference sequence). The trim removed 0 bases at V and 0 bases at J, leaving 0 bases unmatched. This CDR3 has 15 residues. In DNA, the CDR3 is TGTGCCAGCAGTTACTCGACAGGGGCTAACTATGGCTACACCTTC. Protein product: CASSYSTGANYGYTF.

The sample holds one count of this clone. V usage is TRBV19 and J usage is TRBJ1-2; D possibly corresponds to TRBD1 (5 bases). V lost 5 bases to trimming and J lost 7 bases, with 20 bases between them. The V gene's germline CDR1 is LNHDA and CDR2 SQIVND (reference sequence). This CDR3 is built from 15 residues. CDR3 sequence: CASSFLGTRGSGYTF. DNA for the CDR3: TGTGCCAGTAGTTTCCTCGGGACGCGGGGGTCTGGCTACACCTTC.

This clone was recorded only once. The genes are TRBV11-2 and TRBJ2-5; perhaps TRBD1 as D (6 bases). The V gene lost 1 base and the J gene lost 2 bases, with 8 bases spanning the gap. Per the germline V gene, CDR1 is SGHAT and CDR2 is FQNNGV. This CDR3 has 14 amino acids. CDR3 sequence: CASSLGTGQETQYF. CDR3 DNA: TGTGCCAGCAGCTTAGGCACAGGGCAAGAGACCCAGTACTTC.

This clone was counted a few times. The V and J genes are TRBV27 and TRBJ2-6, with a weak D call TRBD2 (7 bases). The CDR3 contains 16 residues. Trimming stripped 6 bases from V and 5 bases from J, with 17 bases between. From germline, CDR1 is MNHEY and CDR2 SMNVEV (reference sequence). CDR3 DNA sequence: TGTGCCAGCAGCACCGGGGGGCCGGCTCGGGCCAACGTCCTGACTTTC. Translation gives CASSTGGPARANVLTF.

V gene TRBV7-2 combines with J gene TRBJ2-5; perhaps TRBD1 as D (6 bases). This CDR3 contains 13 residues. Trimming took off 6 bases at V and 0 bases at J, with 8 bases between the two ends. From germline, CDR1 is SGHTA and CDR2 FQGNSA. The CDR3 here is CASSRDNQETQYF. CDR3 sequence (DNA): TGTGCCAGCAGTCGGGACAACCAAGAGACCCAGTACTTC.

The V and J genes are TRBV5-1 and TRBJ2-1; TRBD1 is a possible D gene (7 bases). Germline V CDR1 and CDR2: SGHRS, YFSETQ. The CDR3 covers 15 residues. V dropped 2 bases and J dropped 4 bases, with 13 bases sitting between them. DNA for the CDR3: TGCGCCAGCAGCTTAGGAGGGGGCCAATACAATGAGCAGTTCTTC. It encodes CASSLGGGQYNEQFF.